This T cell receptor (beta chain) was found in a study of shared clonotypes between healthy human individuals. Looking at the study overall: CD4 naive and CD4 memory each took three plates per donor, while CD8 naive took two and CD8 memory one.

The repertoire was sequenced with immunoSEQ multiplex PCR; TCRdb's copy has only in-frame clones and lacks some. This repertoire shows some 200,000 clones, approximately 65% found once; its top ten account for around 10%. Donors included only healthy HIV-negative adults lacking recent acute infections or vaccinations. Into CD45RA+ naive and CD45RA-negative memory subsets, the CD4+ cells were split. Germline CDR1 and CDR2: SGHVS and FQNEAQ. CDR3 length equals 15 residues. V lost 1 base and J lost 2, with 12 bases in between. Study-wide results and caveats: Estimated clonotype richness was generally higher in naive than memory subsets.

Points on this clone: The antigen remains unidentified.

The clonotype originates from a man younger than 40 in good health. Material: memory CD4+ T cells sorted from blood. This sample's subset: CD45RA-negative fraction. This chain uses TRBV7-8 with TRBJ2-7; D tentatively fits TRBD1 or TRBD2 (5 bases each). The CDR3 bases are TGTGCCAGCAGCTTAGTTCTGGGGGAGCCCTACGAGCAGTACTTC. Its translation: CASSLVLGEPYEQYF.